The 27 T cell receptor beta chains reported below all come from one sample, sequenced in a study of blood T cell repertoires in COVID-19. TCRdb's table, derived via immunoSEQ multiplex PCR, lists solely in-frame clones and lacks some. The data hold 50,000 to 70,000 clones, with 91% observed a single time. The material sequenced was peripheral blood. Receptors originate from a man between 60 and 70 years old with acute or convalescent COVID-19.

J is TRBJ2-1 and V is TRBV6-2 or TRBV6-3, with D perhaps TRBD2 (8 bases). Germline CDR1 reads MNHEY; CDR2 reads SVGEGT. The CDR3 runs 15 residues. Trimming shortened V by 5 bases and J by 7 bases, and 18 bases separated the two germline ends. The CDR3 here is CASSAPGGLGNEQFF. The CDR3 nucleotides read TGTGCCAGCAGTGCCCCAGGGGGACTAGGGAATGAGCAGTTCTTC.

This clone occurred once. V and J are TRBV5-1 and TRBJ2-3, with TRBD1 identical over 9 bases. Germline-derived CDR1 and CDR2 are SGHRS and YFSETQ. The junction had 6 bases not matched to a gene; V was cut back by 3 bases and J by 4 bases. The CDR3 spans 15 residues. This chain's CDR3 is CASSSQGAAPDTQYF. CDR3 bases: TGCGCCAGCAGCTCACAGGGGGCGGCCCCAGATACGCAGTATTTT. The full variable domain, completed using reference TRBV5-1 and TRBJ2-3, is KAGVTQTPRYLIKTRGQQVTLSCSPISGHRSVSWYQQTPGQGLQFLFEYFSETQRNKGNFPGRFSGRQFSNSRSEMNVSTLELGDSALYLCASSSQGAAPDTQYFGPGTRLTVL.

The V and J genes are TRBV27 and TRBJ1-5; possible D gene TRBD1, 5 bases. Germline CDR1 reads MNHEY; CDR2 reads SMNVEV (reference sequence). The CDR3 is 15 residues long. V shed 5 bases and J shed 4 bases, with 15 bases lying between them. The chain's CDR3 is CASSTASGRNQPQHF. In DNA form, the CDR3 reads TGTGCCAGCAGTACTGCTTCAGGGAGGAATCAGCCCCAGCATTTT.

The rearrangement links TRBV5-1 to TRBJ1-1, with a weak D call TRBD1 (5 bases). Trimming removed 5 bases from V and 5 bases from J, with 16 bases in between. The germline CDR1 and CDR2 sequences are SGHRS and YFSETQ. CDR3 length: 14 residues. CDR3 DNA: TGCGCCAGCAGACTGGGGCCCGGTGGGACTGAAGCTTTCTTT. It encodes CASRLGPGGTEAFF.

The chain carries TRBV19 and TRBJ1-2; a weak D match, TRBD1 (6 bases). This CDR3 spans 15 amino acids. Germline V gene lookup returns CDR1 LNHDA and CDR2 SQIVND (reference sequence). V was pared by 9 bases and J by 2 bases, with 19 bases between. The CDR3 DNA follows: TGTGCCAGCACCAGTTACAGGGCACTCAACTATGGCTACACCTTC. It translates to CASTSYRALNYGYTF.

This rearrangement joins TRBV6-5 to TRBJ2-3; D gene unclear. The CDR3 covers 14 residues. V lost 5 bases and J lost 2, with 11 bases in between. Germline assignment: CDR1 MNHEY and CDR2 SVGAGI. CDR3 region: CASSPSWATDTQYF. The CDR3 DNA follows: TGTGCCAGCAGTCCCTCGTGGGCCACAGATACGCAGTATTTT.

This chain connects TRBV5-6 to TRBJ1-2; D is unresolved. Germline V gene lookup returns CDR1 SGHDT and CDR2 YYEEEE. This CDR3 has 15 residues. V lost 1 base and J 0 bases, leaving 10 bases between the germline ends. The CDR3 nucleotides are TGTGCCAGCAGCTTGATCTTCGTAGCTAACTATGGCTACACCTTC. Its translation is CASSLIFVANYGYTF.

The chain carries TRBV5-4 and TRBJ1-6, with D tentatively TRBD1 (6 bases). In germline, CDR1 is SGHNT, CDR2 YYREEE (reference sequence). The CDR3 is 15 amino acids. V lost 2 bases and J 9 bases, leaving 15 bases between the germline ends. The CDR3 spells CASSLTGFQGSPLHF. The CDR3 DNA is TGTGCCAGCAGCTTAACAGGGTTTCAGGGTTCACCCCTCCACTTT.

V usage is TRBV7-9 and J usage is TRBJ2-1, with a tentative D call TRBD2 (6 bases). CDR1 SEHNR and CDR2 FQNEAQ come from the germline V gene (reference sequence). V gave up 5 bases and J gave up 6 bases, with 14 bases separating them. The length of the CDR3 is 14 residues. The CDR3 nucleotides are TGTGCCAGCAGCAGGGGAGGATTAGGCAATGAGCAGTTCTTC. This gives the protein CASSRGGLGNEQFF.

The rearrangement joins TRBV19 to TRBJ1-5; possibly TRBD1 for D (6 bases). The V end lost 5 bases, the J end lost 0 bases, and 20 bases lay between the germline ends. CDR1 and CDR2 from the germline V gene are LNHDA and SQIVND (reference sequence). This CDR3 is built from 18 residues. Here the CDR3 DNA reads TGTGCCAGTAGTTTCACCCTAGACAGGCCATATAGCAATCAGCCCCAGCATTTT. Its translation: CASSFTLDRPYSNQPQHF.

The chain carries TRBV28 and TRBJ1-2; 9 nucleotides align to TRBD1. Trimming at V came to 10 bases and at J to 7 bases, leaving 4 bases not matched to a gene. The CDR3 totals 11 residues. The germline V gene has CDR1 MDHEN and CDR2 SYDVKM. CDR3 DNA sequence: TGTGCCACACAGGGGGCCGGTGGCTACACCTTC. It yields the protein CATQGAGGYTF.

The chain links TRBV6-5 to TRBJ2-7; 7 nucleotides line up with TRBD2. The CDR3 runs to 12 residues. Trimming at V came to 8 bases and at J to 6 bases, leaving 7 bases not matched to a gene. The germline gives CDR1 MNHEY, CDR2 SVGAGI. CDR3 sequence: CASGRGVGEQYF. For the CDR3, the DNA is TGTGCCAGCGGACGGGGGGTGGGCGAGCAGTACTTC.

This chain links TRBV6-5 with TRBJ1-4; TRBD1 matches 7 bases. Germline assignment: CDR1 MNHEY and CDR2 SVGAGI. The CDR3 has 13 residues. With 6 bases clipped from V and 8 bases from J, the junction kept 6 bases outside the gene matches. This CDR3 reads CASRTEGGEKLFF. Written as DNA, the CDR3 is TGTGCCAGCAGGACCGAAGGGGGCGAAAAACTGTTTTTT.

This chain joins TRBV5-1 and TRBJ1-2; TRBD1 matches at 7 bases. There are 13 residues in the CDR3. V gave up 2 bases and J gave up 7 bases; unmatched junction bases: 5. The V gene's germline CDR1 is SGHRS and CDR2 YFSETQ. The CDR3 here is CASSLGTAPGYTF. CDR3 nucleotide sequence: TGCGCCAGCAGCTTAGGGACAGCCCCTGGCTACACCTTC.

The V and J genes are TRBV15 and TRBJ2-5; 11 positions match TRBD2. Germline V gene sequence: CDR1 LNHNV, CDR2 YYDKDF (reference sequence). Trimming took 1 base from V and 2 from J; bases not matched to a gene: 9. The CDR3 extends over 18 amino acids. CDR3 bases: TGTGCCACCAGCAGAGCCCCCGGACTAGCGGGCTTACAAGAGACCCAGTACTTC. Protein product: CATSRAPGLAGLQETQYF. Together with reference TRBV15 and TRBJ2-5, the CDR3 gives the full variable domain: DAMVIQNPRYQVTQFGKPVTLSCSQTLNHNVMYWYQQKSSQAPKLLFHYYDKDFNNEADTPDNFQSRRPNTSFCFLDIRSPGLGDTAMYLCATSRAPGLAGLQETQYFGPGTRLLVL.

The chain has TRBV27 and TRBJ1-4; TRBD1 matches at 9 bases. The CDR3 spans 17 residues. Germline V CDR1 and CDR2: MNHEY, SMNVEV (reference sequence). V lost 5 bases and J lost 0; bases outside the gene matches: 7. The chain's CDR3 is CASSAGTGYTTNEKLFF. DNA of the CDR3: TGTGCCAGCAGTGCCGGGACAGGGTATACAACTAATGAAAAACTGTTTTTT.

The chain employs TRBV3-1 (or the pseudogene TRBV3-2) and TRBJ1-4; 7 bases agree with TRBD1. The CDR3 loop spans 17 amino acids. With 2 bases clipped from V and 8 bases from J, the junction kept 14 bases outside the gene matches. The germline V gene has CDR1 LGHDT and CDR2 YNNKEL (reference sequence). CDR3 in amino acids: CASSQSPQGGAGEKLFF. CDR3 DNA sequence: TGTGCCAGCAGCCAATCCCCTCAAGGGGGCGCAGGGGAAAAACTGTTTTTT.

The chain links TRBV30 to TRBJ2-1; 7 bases are shared with TRBD1. The CDR3 runs to 16 residues. J gave up 4 bases and V 2 bases, and 11 bases lay outside the gene matches. Germline loops: CDR1 GTSNPN, CDR2 SVGIG (reference sequence). CDR3 loop: CAWSLTGAGGYNEQFF. CDR3 DNA: TGTGCCTGGAGTTTAACAGGGGCTGGGGGTTACAATGAGCAGTTCTTC.

The rearrangement links TRBV9 to TRBJ1-3, with D possibly TRBD1 on 5 matching bases. Germline CDR1 and CDR2: SGDLS and YYNGEE. V was pared by 2 bases and J by 6 bases, with 12 bases between. The CDR3 has 14 amino acids. This chain's CDR3 is CASSVSGGVNTIYF. The CDR3 bases are TGTGCCAGCAGCGTGTCGGGAGGGGTAAACACCATATATTTT. The full variable domain, its missing parts supplied by reference TRBV9 and TRBJ1-3, is DSGVTQTPKHLITATGQRVTLRCSPRSGDLSVYWYQQSLDQGLQFLIQYYNGEERAKGNILERFSAQQFPDLHSELNLSSLELGDSALYFCASSVSGGVNTIYFGEGSWLTVV.

Points on this clone: A junction end diverges from the germline sequence, so it may reflect a read error. This chain joins TRBV7-7 and TRBJ1-5; a weak D match, TRBD1 (5 bases). The germline gives CDR1 SSHAT, CDR2 FNYEAQ (reference sequence). This CDR3 has 15 amino acids. DNA for the CDR3: TGTGCTAGCAGCTTACGGGACTTAAGCAATCAGCCCCAGCATTTT. Its protein is CASSLRDLSNQPQHF.

The chain has TRBV7-2 and TRBJ1-2, with 9 bases matching TRBD1. The junction had 15 bases not matched to a gene; V was cut back by 5 bases and J by 8 bases. CDR3 length: 16 amino acids. The V gene's germline CDR1 is SGHTA and CDR2 FQGNSA. CDR3 DNA sequence: TGTGCCAGCAGCCAGCCGGGGACAGGGTTATCTTACGGCTACACCTTC. Its translation: CASSQPGTGLSYGYTF.

This clone was seen a handful of times. The J gene is TRBJ2-6, the V gene TRBV27; D is uncertain. This CDR3 has 16 amino acids. The germline gives CDR1 MNHEY, CDR2 SMNVEV (reference sequence). Trimming left V 5 bases short and J 1 base short, with 12 bases between. This CDR3 is CASSLRLGSGANVLTF. As DNA, the CDR3 is TGTGCCAGCAGTCTCCGACTGGGTTCTGGGGCCAACGTCCTGACTTTC.

J is TRBJ2-1 and V is TRBV28; TRBD2 aligns across 7 bases. The CDR3 sequence is 15 residues long. Germline V lookup: CDR1 MDHEN, CDR2 SYDVKM. J was trimmed by 0 bases and V by 6 bases; bases with no gene match: 5. The chain's CDR3 is CASSQTSDSYNEQFF. In DNA form, the CDR3 reads TGTGCCAGCAGCCAAACTAGCGACTCCTACAATGAGCAGTTCTTC.

V and J are TRBV2 and TRBJ1-2; 8 bases match TRBD1. The V gene end was trimmed by 4 bases and the J gene end by 4 bases; junction bases not matched to a gene: 2. This CDR3 contains 13 residues. CDR1 and CDR2 from the germline V gene are SNHLY and FYNNEI. CDR3 DNA: TGTGCCAGCAGTGCAGGGGGCGGCTATGGCTACACCTTC. Amino acids: CASSAGGGYGYTF.

The chain uses TRBV24-1 and TRBJ2-7; TRBD1 matches 8 bases. The CDR3 totals 14 residues. Unmatched junction bases numbered 10, after V lost 8 bases and J lost 5 bases. Germline values: CDR1 KGHDR, CDR2 SFDVKD. Here the CDR3 reads CATTPGQGLDEQYF. The CDR3 coding sequence is TGTGCCACCACCCCCGGACAGGGCCTCGACGAGCAGTACTTC.

The CDR3 loop is CASSSGREVNTEAFF. The DNA of the CDR3 is TGTGCCAGCAGCTCCGGGCGGGAGGTGAACACTGAAGCTTTCTTT. The chain links TRBV11-2 to TRBJ1-1; D unresolved. The ends were cut back, 4 bases at V and 0 bases at J, with 12 bases in the middle. The V gene's germline CDR1 is SGHAT and CDR2 FQNNGV. CDR3 length: 15 residues.

This clone was detected once. The J gene is TRBJ2-7, the V gene TRBV10-3, with D possibly TRBD2 on 7 matching bases. The CDR3 has 13 residues. Germline loops: CDR1 ENHRY, CDR2 SYGVKD. V was shortened by 4 bases and J by 6 bases, with 13 bases between the two germline ends. CDR3 sequence: CAISGGAGAEQYF. As DNA, the CDR3 is TGTGCCATCAGTGGTGGGGCGGGGGCCGAGCAGTACTTC.